In its sample, the clone carrying this T cell receptor (beta chain) was seen many times. TCRdb processed the RT-PCR reads anew with MiXCR; each CDR3 protein has one entry. This table has hundreds of thousands of distinct CDR3 sequences, around 11% appearing once. The data originate from a study of response to subunit inactivated influenza vaccine. CDR3 length: 12 amino acids. Germline CDR1 and CDR2: SEHNR and FQNEAQ (reference sequence). The V and J ends lost 1 base and 6 bases respectively, with 5 bases between them. These data were likewise used in another study, on T cells expressing NK-cell markers. That report adds: UMI-tagged 5'RACE template switching yielded the TCR beta cDNA. HCMV specificity was not established for the expanded NKG2C+ T cell clones.

The sequences come from PBMCs from blood, collected on the day of vaccination. The sequence was obtained from a man aged 50-59 years who received an inactivated influenza vaccine. This rearrangement joins TRBV7-9 to TRBJ2-3; no clear D. The CDR3, as DNA: TGTGCCAGCAGCTTAGAGCGTGATACGCAGTATTTT. Translation gives CASSLERDTQYF.